This T cell receptor (beta chain) stems from a study of blood T cell repertoires in COVID-19. The table lists this clone with a count of one. Germline CDR1 is SGHNT and CDR2 is YYREEE (reference sequence). The V and J ends lost 4 bases and 6 bases, in that order; junction bases with no gene match: 7. This CDR3 contains 15 residues. The authors' processing: Scientists estimated how many nucleated cells there were by amplifying reference gene primers. TCRdb's copy holds only in-frame clones and misses some; the assay was immunoSEQ multiplex PCR. From that table come the V and J calls and clone size; the DNA was used to work out D and trimming. Among about 480,000 clones listed, roughly 90% were seen once. The study drew participants aged 18 to 89 years from under 30 US areas. Categorization into cohorts depended on clinical history that participants reported. Cohort 3 donors counted as recovered after two negative PCRs, clearance, or resolved symptoms.

Sequencing was performed on PBMCs or T cells enriched from blood (not recorded which). V is TRBV5-4 and J is TRBJ1-4; TRBD1 matches at 9 bases. This TCR came from a woman aged 35 to 49 who had recovered from COVID-19. For the CDR3, the DNA is TGTGCCAGCAGCCTTACAGGGGGCAAGGATGAAAAACTGTTTTTT. This translates into CASSLTGGKDEKLFF.